A selection of T cell receptor beta chains follows, all from one sample in a study of CD8 T cells in Susac syndrome. MiXCR, run by TCRdb on the immunoSEQ multiplex PCR reads, gives a single entry per CDR3 protein. The sample records under 200,000 distinct CDR3 sequences, roughly 91% being singletons. The sequenced sample was CD4+ T cells from PBMCs. These receptors all stem from a human donor with Susac syndrome. Each CDR3 is given with its conserved first and last residue. Fields, in order: D gene, V gene, clone size, J gene, CDR3 protein, CDR3 DNA. D genes are given only for firm matches. Size is stated for part of the rows, as once, few or many counts, or as a class when the clone is expanded.

D gene: TRBD2
V gene: TRBV18
clone size: NA
J gene: TRBJ2-3
CDR3 protein: CATRPTSGTPDTQYF
CDR3 DNA: TGTGCCACCCGACCAACGAGCGGGACCCCAGATACGCAGTATTTT

D gene: NA
V gene: TRBV5-1
clone size: NA
J gene: TRBJ2-5
CDR3 protein: CASSRPQETQYF
CDR3 DNA: TGCGCCAGCAGCCGACCCCAAGAGACCCAGTACTTC

D gene: NA
V gene: TRBV12-3/TRBV12-4
clone size: once
J gene: TRBJ1-3
CDR3 protein: CASSLRRPPTTIYF
CDR3 DNA: TGTGCCAGCAGTTTGAGAAGGCCACCCACGACCATATATTTT

D gene: NA
V gene: TRBV5-4
clone size: NA
J gene: TRBJ2-5
CDR3 protein: CASSGAGPTGETQYF
CDR3 DNA: TGTGCCAGCAGCGGAGCGGGCCCAACCGGAGAGACCCAGTACTTC

D gene: NA
V gene: TRBV3-1
clone size: NA
J gene: TRBJ1-1
CDR3 protein: CASSLQPMNTEAFF
CDR3 DNA: TGTGCCAGCAGCCTACAACCCATGAACACTGAAGCTTTCTTT

D gene: TRBD1
V gene: TRBV19
clone size: NA
J gene: TRBJ1-2
CDR3 protein: CASSMTLVGTGEGYTF
CDR3 DNA: TGTGCCAGTAGTATGACCCTGGTGGGGACAGGGGAAGGCTACACCTTC

D gene: TRBD2
V gene: TRBV10-3
clone size: once
J gene: TRBJ2-1
CDR3 protein: CAIRLSGRDNNEQFF
CDR3 DNA: TGTGCCATCAGACTGAGCGGGAGGGACAACAATGAGCAGTTCTTC

D gene: TRBD2
V gene: TRBV6-1
clone size: NA
J gene: TRBJ2-5
CDR3 protein: CASSLLAGGLLETQYF
CDR3 DNA: TGTGCCAGCAGTCTTCTGGCGGGAGGCCTCCTTGAGACCCAGTACTTC

D gene: TRBD1
V gene: TRBV5-1
clone size: once
J gene: TRBJ1-6
CDR3 protein: CASSGLTGYGSPLHF
CDR3 DNA: TGCGCCAGCAGCGGCCTGACAGGGTATGGTTCACCCCTCCACTTT

D gene: NA
V gene: TRBV27
clone size: NA
J gene: TRBJ2-5
CDR3 protein: CASSTYGGPKNQETQYF
CDR3 DNA: TGTGCCAGCAGTACATACGGGGGGCCGAAAAACCAAGAGACCCAGTACTTC

D gene: TRBD2
V gene: TRBV7-8
clone size: NA
J gene: TRBJ2-1
CDR3 protein: CASSYSGRTINEQFF
CDR3 DNA: TGTGCCAGCAGCTATAGCGGGAGGACAATCAATGAGCAGTTCTTC

D gene: NA
V gene: TRBV11-2
clone size: NA
J gene: TRBJ1-1
CDR3 protein: CASSLLANLNTEAFF
CDR3 DNA: TGTGCCAGCAGCCTTCTAGCTAATTTGAACACTGAAGCTTTCTTT

D gene: TRBD1
V gene: TRBV20-1
clone size: NA
J gene: TRBJ2-5
CDR3 protein: CSASLGTGGQTQYF
CDR3 DNA: TGCAGTGCTAGTCTAGGGACAGGGGGACAGACCCAGTACTTC

D gene: NA
V gene: TRBV29-1
clone size: NA
J gene: TRBJ1-2
CDR3 protein: CSVERQSYGYTF
CDR3 DNA: TGCAGCGTTGAGCGGCAGAGCTATGGCTACACCTTC

D gene: TRBD1
V gene: TRBV3-1
clone size: once
J gene: TRBJ2-5
CDR3 protein: CASSQLRDRGRQETQYF
CDR3 DNA: TGTGCCAGCAGCCAACTCCGGGACAGGGGGCGTCAAGAGACCCAGTACTTC

D gene: NA
V gene: TRBV27
clone size: NA
J gene: TRBJ2-5
CDR3 protein: CASSFQTGRETQYF
CDR3 DNA: TGTGCCAGCAGTTTCCAGACAGGGAGGGAGACCCAGTACTTC

D gene: NA
V gene: TRBV11-1
clone size: NA
J gene: TRBJ1-1
CDR3 protein: CASSHRLSQIGTEAFF
CDR3 DNA: TGTGCCAGCAGCCATCGTTTGAGTCAAATAGGTACTGAAGCTTTCTTT

D gene: NA
V gene: TRBV5-1
clone size: NA
J gene: TRBJ1-6
CDR3 protein: CASSLSGGSPLHF
CDR3 DNA: TGCGCCAGCAGCTTGTCTGGAGGTTCACCCCTCCACTTT

D gene: NA
V gene: TRBV4-1
clone size: NA
J gene: TRBJ2-5
CDR3 protein: CASSQVIGETQYF
CDR3 DNA: TGCGCCAGCAGCCAAGTTATCGGAGAGACCCAGTACTTC

D gene: TRBD2
V gene: TRBV5-1
clone size: NA
J gene: TRBJ2-6
CDR3 protein: CASSRRLADSLSGANVLTF
CDR3 DNA: TGCGCCAGCAGCCGAAGACTAGCGGATTCACTCTCTGGGGCCAACGTCCTGACTTTC

D gene: NA
V gene: TRBV19
clone size: NA
J gene: TRBJ1-2
CDR3 protein: CASSIEHGYGYTF
CDR3 DNA: TGTGCCAGTAGTATAGAGCATGGCTATGGCTACACCTTC

D gene: NA
V gene: TRBV19
clone size: NA
J gene: TRBJ1-4
CDR3 protein: CASRHPYNEKLFF
CDR3 DNA: TGTGCCAGTCGACATCCGTACAATGAAAAACTGTTTTTT

D gene: NA
V gene: TRBV10-2
clone size: NA
J gene: TRBJ1-1
CDR3 protein: CASSESKTYRNTEAFF
CDR3 DNA: TGCGCCAGCAGTGAGTCAAAGACGTACAGGAACACTGAAGCTTTCTTT

D gene: NA
V gene: TRBV5-1
clone size: NA
J gene: TRBJ2-7
CDR3 protein: CASSFGLTPGEQYF
CDR3 DNA: TGCGCCAGCAGCTTCGGCCTTACACCCGGCGAGCAGTACTTC

D gene: TRBD1
V gene: TRBV7-8
clone size: NA
J gene: TRBJ1-1
CDR3 protein: CASSFGLGQGDSIF
CDR3 DNA: TGTGCCAGCAGCTTCGGTTTGGGGCAGGGGGACTCCATCTTT

D gene: NA
V gene: TRBV30
clone size: NA
J gene: TRBJ2-7
CDR3 protein: CACRAPSSYEQYF
CDR3 DNA: TGTGCCTGCCGGGCCCCGAGCTCCTACGAGCAGTACTTC

D gene: NA
V gene: TRBV6-5
clone size: NA
J gene: TRBJ1-1
CDR3 protein: CASSKTRAAEAFF
CDR3 DNA: TGTGCCAGCAGCAAAACGAGGGCGGCTGAAGCTTTCTTT

D gene: TRBD1
V gene: TRBV5-4
clone size: NA
J gene: TRBJ2-1
CDR3 protein: CASSLWDRAPNEQFF
CDR3 DNA: TGTGCCAGCAGCTTGTGGGACAGGGCTCCAAATGAGCAGTTCTTC

D gene: TRBD1
V gene: TRBV19
clone size: NA
J gene: TRBJ1-6
CDR3 protein: CASSWVPTGGNSPLHF
CDR3 DNA: TGTGCCAGTAGTTGGGTACCGACAGGGGGTAATTCACCCCTCCACTTT

D gene: NA
V gene: TRBV29-1
clone size: NA
J gene: TRBJ2-1
CDR3 protein: CSDLTKVGEQFF
CDR3 DNA: TGCAGCGACCTCACTAAGGTAGGAGAGCAGTTCTTC

D gene: TRBD2
V gene: TRBV20-1
clone size: NA
J gene: TRBJ2-1
CDR3 protein: CSAPFLAGGPGEQFF
CDR3 DNA: TGCAGTGCGCCCTTCCTAGCGGGAGGGCCAGGTGAGCAGTTCTTC

D gene: TRBD2
V gene: TRBV7-2
clone size: once
J gene: TRBJ2-1
CDR3 protein: CASSLAGGMSSYNEQFF
CDR3 DNA: TGTGCCAGCAGCTTAGCGGGGGGGATGAGCTCCTACAATGAGCAGTTCTTC

D gene: TRBD1
V gene: TRBV4-1
clone size: NA
J gene: TRBJ1-3
CDR3 protein: CASKDRVPGNTIYF
CDR3 DNA: TGCGCCAGCAAGGACAGGGTCCCTGGAAACACCATATATTTT

D gene: TRBD2
V gene: TRBV3-1
clone size: NA
J gene: TRBJ2-7
CDR3 protein: CASSQDSGGYEQYF
CDR3 DNA: TGTGCCAGCAGCCAAGATAGCGGGGGTTACGAGCAGTACTTC

D gene: TRBD1
V gene: TRBV20-1
clone size: NA
J gene: TRBJ1-1
CDR3 protein: CSAKRTGLAFF
CDR3 DNA: TGCAGTGCTAAAAGGACAGGGCTGGCTTTCTTT

D gene: NA
V gene: TRBV9
clone size: NA
J gene: TRBJ2-2
CDR3 protein: CASSVDGGWDTGELFF
CDR3 DNA: TGTGCCAGCAGCGTAGACGGGGGTTGGGACACCGGGGAGCTGTTTTTT

D gene: NA
V gene: TRBV21-1
clone size: few
J gene: TRBJ2-7
CDR3 protein: CASSKVGTSGRDSYEQYF
CDR3 DNA: TGTGCCAGCAGCAAAGTGGGGACTAGCGGGAGGGACTCCTACGAGCAGTACTTC

D gene: NA
V gene: TRBV24-1
clone size: NA
J gene: TRBJ1-2
CDR3 protein: CATSDGDYGYTF
CDR3 DNA: TGTGCCACCAGTGATGGAGACTATGGCTACACCTTC

D gene: NA
V gene: TRBV9
clone size: NA
J gene: TRBJ2-1
CDR3 protein: CASSTPAGAEQFF
CDR3 DNA: TGTGCCAGCAGCACCCCCGCGGGCGCTGAGCAGTTCTTC

D gene: NA
V gene: TRBV6-5
clone size: NA
J gene: TRBJ1-5
CDR3 protein: CASSYANSNQPQHF
CDR3 DNA: TGTGCCAGCAGTTACGCAAACAGCAATCAGCCCCAGCATTTT

D gene: NA
V gene: TRBV5-1
clone size: NA
J gene: TRBJ2-5
CDR3 protein: CASSFQQTETQYF
CDR3 DNA: TGCGCCAGCAGCTTTCAACAGACAGAGACCCAGTACTTC

D gene: TRBD1
V gene: TRBV28
clone size: NA
J gene: TRBJ2-5
CDR3 protein: CASSSSWTGNVVSETQYF
CDR3 DNA: TGTGCCAGCAGTTCTAGCTGGACAGGGAATGTGGTCTCTGAGACCCAGTACTTC

D gene: NA
V gene: TRBV28
clone size: NA
J gene: TRBJ2-5
CDR3 protein: CATSQSSETQYF
CDR3 DNA: TGTGCCACATCTCAGTCTTCGGAGACCCAGTACTTC

D gene: TRBD2
V gene: TRBV20-1
clone size: NA
J gene: TRBJ2-3
CDR3 protein: CSARDRASGVEDTQYF
CDR3 DNA: TGCAGTGCTAGAGATCGCGCTAGCGGGGTGGAAGATACGCAGTATTTT

D gene: TRBD1
V gene: TRBV4-2
clone size: few
J gene: TRBJ2-7
CDR3 protein: CASSPTATGTEPYEQYF
CDR3 DNA: TGTGCCAGCAGCCCCACTGCCACCGGGACAGAGCCCTACGAGCAGTACTTC

D gene: NA
V gene: TRBV3-1
clone size: NA
J gene: TRBJ2-1
CDR3 protein: CASSHLTTAGEQFF
CDR3 DNA: TGTGCCAGCAGCCACCTAACGACGGCAGGGGAGCAGTTCTTC

D gene: NA
V gene: TRBV4-1
clone size: NA
J gene: TRBJ1-1
CDR3 protein: CASSRTPTVVNTEAFF
CDR3 DNA: TGCGCCAGCAGCCGAACGCCGACAGTTGTGAACACTGAAGCTTTCTTT

D gene: TRBD1
V gene: TRBV12-3/TRBV12-4
clone size: NA
J gene: TRBJ2-2
CDR3 protein: CASSQWTGSIGELFF
CDR3 DNA: TGTGCCAGCAGTCAGTGGACAGGGAGCATCGGGGAGCTGTTTTTT

D gene: TRBD1
V gene: TRBV5-8
clone size: NA
J gene: TRBJ2-7
CDR3 protein: CASSPNRGRSYEQYF
CDR3 DNA: TGTGCCAGCAGCCCGAACAGGGGGCGGTCCTACGAGCAGTACTTC

D gene: TRBD2
V gene: TRBV20-1
clone size: NA
J gene: TRBJ2-2
CDR3 protein: CSANSASGRMGANTGELFF
CDR3 DNA: TGCAGTGCTAATTCGGCTAGCGGGAGAATGGGAGCGAACACCGGGGAGCTGTTTTTT

D gene: TRBD1
V gene: TRBV28
clone size: NA
J gene: TRBJ1-1
CDR3 protein: CASRRQGSTEAFF
CDR3 DNA: TGTGCCAGCAGACGACAGGGGAGCACTGAAGCTTTCTTT

D gene: NA
V gene: TRBV20-1
clone size: NA
J gene: TRBJ1-4
CDR3 protein: CSARRSKSFFNNNEKLFF
CDR3 DNA: TGCAGTGCTCGCAGAAGCAAGAGTTTCTTTAACAATAATGAAAAACTGTTTTTT

D gene: NA
V gene: TRBV7-9
clone size: NA
J gene: TRBJ1-1
CDR3 protein: CASSLGQPTEAFF
CDR3 DNA: TGTGCCAGCAGCTTAGGACAGCCCACTGAAGCTTTCTTT

D gene: NA
V gene: TRBV7-9
clone size: NA
J gene: TRBJ2-4
CDR3 protein: CASSLGDKNIQYF
CDR3 DNA: TGTGCCAGCAGCTTAGGGGATAAAAACATTCAGTACTTC

D gene: TRBD1
V gene: TRBV7-2
clone size: NA
J gene: TRBJ1-5
CDR3 protein: CASSHGDRDSEPQHF
CDR3 DNA: TGTGCCAGCAGCCACGGAGACAGGGATTCTGAGCCCCAGCATTTT

D gene: NA
V gene: TRBV6-2/TRBV6-3
clone size: NA
J gene: TRBJ2-1
CDR3 protein: CASSYSLAGEQFF
CDR3 DNA: TGTGCCAGCAGTTACTCCCTAGCCGGTGAGCAGTTCTTC

D gene: TRBD1
V gene: TRBV27
clone size: NA
J gene: TRBJ1-4
CDR3 protein: CASSLSFGSWTGGEKLFF
CDR3 DNA: TGTGCCAGCAGTTTAAGTTTTGGGTCATGGACAGGGGGGGAAAAACTGTTTTTT

D gene: TRBD2
V gene: TRBV12-3/TRBV12-4
clone size: few
J gene: TRBJ2-1
CDR3 protein: CASSATLAGGTHEQFF
CDR3 DNA: TGTGCCAGCAGTGCCACCCTAGCGGGAGGCACACATGAGCAGTTCTTC